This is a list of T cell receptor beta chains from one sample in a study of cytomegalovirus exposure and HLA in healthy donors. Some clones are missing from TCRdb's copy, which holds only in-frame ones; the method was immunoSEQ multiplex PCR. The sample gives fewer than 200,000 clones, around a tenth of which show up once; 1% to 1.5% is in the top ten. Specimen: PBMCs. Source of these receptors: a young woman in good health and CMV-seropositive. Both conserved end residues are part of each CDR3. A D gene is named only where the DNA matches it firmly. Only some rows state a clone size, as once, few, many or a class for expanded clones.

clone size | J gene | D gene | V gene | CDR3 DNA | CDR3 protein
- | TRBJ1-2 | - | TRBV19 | TGTGCCAGTAGTTCGACAGCAGCTAACTATGGCTACACCTTC | CASSSTAANYGYTF
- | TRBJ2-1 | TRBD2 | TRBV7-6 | TGTGCCAGCAGCTTAGGTTTACTAGCGGGGTACAATGAGCAGTTCTTC | CASSLGLLAGYNEQFF
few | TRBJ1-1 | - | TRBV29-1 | TGCAGCGCACATGAAGCTTTCTTT | CSAHEAFF
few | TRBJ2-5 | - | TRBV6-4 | TGTGCCAGCAGTTGGGGCAGGGTCAAGTACCAAGAGACCCAGTACTTC | CASSWGRVKYQETQYF
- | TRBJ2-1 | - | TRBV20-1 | TGCAGTGCTAGTGAGTCTCGTGAGCAGTTCTTC | CSASESREQFF
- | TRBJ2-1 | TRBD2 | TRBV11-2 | TGTGCCAGCAGCTCGGGACTAGCGTCCGGAGGGTGGGGGTACAATGAGCAGTTCTTC | CASSSGLASGGWGYNEQFF
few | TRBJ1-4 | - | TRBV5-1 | TGCGCCAGCAGCTTGGGGCAGGGTGGCGAAAAACTGTTTTTT | CASSLGQGGEKLFF
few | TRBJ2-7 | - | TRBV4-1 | TGCGCCAGCAGTTGGGACACAAACCTCTACGAGCAGTACTTC | CASSWDTNLYEQYF
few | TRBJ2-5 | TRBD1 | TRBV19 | TGTGCCAGTAGCCCCGGACAGGTAGAGACCCAGTACTTC | CASSPGQVETQYF
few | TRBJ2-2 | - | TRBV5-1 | TGCGCCAGCAGCTTAACATCGGGGACTTCGACCACCGGGGAGCTGTTTTTT | CASSLTSGTSTTGELFF
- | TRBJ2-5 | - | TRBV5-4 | TGTGCCAGCAGCTTTAGTCGGGAGACCCAGTACTTC | CASSFSRETQYF
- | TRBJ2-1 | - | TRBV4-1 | TGCGCCAGCAGCCGAGGCCCTGGTGTGGACAATGAGCAGTTCTTC | CASSRGPGVDNEQFF
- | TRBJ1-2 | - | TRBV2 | TGTGCCAGCAGTGAAGGATCCAGGAACGGCTATGGCTACACCTTC | CASSEGSRNGYGYTF
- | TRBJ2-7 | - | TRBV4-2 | TGTGCCAGCGGGGTAGCGGCTGAATACGAGCAGTACTTC | CASGVAAEYEQYF